This TCR beta chain was sequenced for a study of T-cell reconstitution after alpha-beta-depleted transplantation in children. V lost 4 bases and J lost 6, with 12 bases in between. The CDR3 consists of 14 residues. Germline CDR1 LGHNA, CDR2 YNFKEQ. The sample holds many counts of this clonotype. The library targeted TCRbeta and was prepared with unique molecular identifiers. TCRdb passed the PCR reads through MiXCR, listing each CDR3 protein once. The sample yields hundreds of thousands of distinct CDR3 sequences, approximately 12% seen once. V and J are TRBV4-2 and TRBJ1-4; D unclear. The clonotype originates from a human donor who donated a stem cell graft to a child with acute lymphoblastic leukemia. Specimen: PBMCs from the stem cell graft donor, collected from the stem cell graft. The CDR3 protein is CASSPTDPDEKLFF. The CDR3 nucleotides read TGTGCCAGCAGCCCTACAGATCCGGATGAAAAACTGTTTTTT.